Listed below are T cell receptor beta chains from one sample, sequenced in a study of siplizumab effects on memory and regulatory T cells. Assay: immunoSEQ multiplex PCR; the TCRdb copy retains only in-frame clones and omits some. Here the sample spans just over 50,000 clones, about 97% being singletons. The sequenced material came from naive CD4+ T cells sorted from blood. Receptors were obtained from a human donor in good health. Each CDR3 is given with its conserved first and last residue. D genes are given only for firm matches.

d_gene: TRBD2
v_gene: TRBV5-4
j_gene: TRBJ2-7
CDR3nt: TGTGCCAGCAGCGCCGCCGGCGGGAGCTCCTACGAGCAGTACTTC
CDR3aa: CASSAAGGSSYEQYF

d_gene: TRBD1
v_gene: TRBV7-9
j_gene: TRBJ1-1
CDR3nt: TGTGCCAGCAGCCTCCGGGACAGGGAGGATGGCACTGAAGCTTTCTTT
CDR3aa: CASSLRDREDGTEAFF

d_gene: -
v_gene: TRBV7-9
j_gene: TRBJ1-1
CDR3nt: TGTGCCAGCAGCTTTCCAGAGAAAGAAGCTTTCTTT
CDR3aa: CASSFPEKEAFF

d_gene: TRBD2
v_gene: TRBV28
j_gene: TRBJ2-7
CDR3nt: TGTGCCAGCAGTTCGCCGAACGGGAGGGCTGCGTACGAGCAGTACTTC
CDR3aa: CASSSPNGRAAYEQYF

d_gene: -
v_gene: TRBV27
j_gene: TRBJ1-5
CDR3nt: TGTGCCAGCAGTAAACAGGGAGGCAATCAGCCCCAGCATTTT
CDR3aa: CASSKQGGNQPQHF

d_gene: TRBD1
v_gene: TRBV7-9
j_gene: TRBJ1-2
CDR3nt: TGTGCCAGCAGCAAGACAGGGGTGGGCCACTATGGCTACACCTTC
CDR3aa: CASSKTGVGHYGYTF

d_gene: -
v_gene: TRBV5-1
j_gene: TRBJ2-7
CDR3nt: TGCGCCAGCAGCTTGGTCGGAGGTGTATACGAGCAGTACTTC
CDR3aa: CASSLVGGVYEQYF

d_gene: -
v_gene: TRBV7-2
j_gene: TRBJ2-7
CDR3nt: TGTGCCAGCAGCCCCCCGGGACCAAAGGGCTACGAGCAGTACTTC
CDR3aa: CASSPPGPKGYEQYF

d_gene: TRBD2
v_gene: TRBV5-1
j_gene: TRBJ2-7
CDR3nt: TGCGCCAGCAGCTTGGCCTGGAGCGGGAGAGCCTACGAGCAGTACTTC
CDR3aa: CASSLAWSGRAYEQYF

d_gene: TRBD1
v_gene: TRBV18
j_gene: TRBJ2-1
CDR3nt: TGTGCCAGCTCACCCGACAGGGGAAATGAGCAGTTCTTC
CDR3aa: CASSPDRGNEQFF

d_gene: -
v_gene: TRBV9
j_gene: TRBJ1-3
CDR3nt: TGTGCCAGCAGCCCGAGACTGACGAGCTCTGGAAACACCATATATTTT
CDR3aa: CASSPRLTSSGNTIYF